This T cell receptor (beta chain) was sequenced in a study of OX40 agonist ivuxolimab in advanced cancers. Study context: Past anti-PD-1, anti-PD-L1 or anti-CTLA-4 therapy was accepted, and 40% had received some.

Sequenced by immunoSEQ multiplex PCR; TCRdb stores in-frame clones only, minus some. The data hold around 13,000 clones, with roughly 77% observed a single time. Germline-derived CDR1 and CDR2 are SNHLY and FYNNEI. Between the trimmed V and J ends, which lost 0 bases and 0 bases, there was a span of 16 bases. CDR3 size: 18 residues. Only a few counts were recorded for this clone. This receptor was taken from an adult with an advanced solid tumor such as melanoma, head and neck, liver or kidney cancer. Sequencing was performed on CD4+ or CD8+ T cells sorted from blood, taken in a trial of the OX40 agonist ivuxolimab. The chain uses TRBV2 and TRBJ2-3; TRBD1 or TRBD2 may be the D gene (5 bases each). The CDR3 loop reads CASSEAYASWGSTDTQYF. CDR3 DNA: TGTGCCAGCAGTGAAGCTTACGCGTCGTGGGGGAGCACAGATACGCAGTATTTT.